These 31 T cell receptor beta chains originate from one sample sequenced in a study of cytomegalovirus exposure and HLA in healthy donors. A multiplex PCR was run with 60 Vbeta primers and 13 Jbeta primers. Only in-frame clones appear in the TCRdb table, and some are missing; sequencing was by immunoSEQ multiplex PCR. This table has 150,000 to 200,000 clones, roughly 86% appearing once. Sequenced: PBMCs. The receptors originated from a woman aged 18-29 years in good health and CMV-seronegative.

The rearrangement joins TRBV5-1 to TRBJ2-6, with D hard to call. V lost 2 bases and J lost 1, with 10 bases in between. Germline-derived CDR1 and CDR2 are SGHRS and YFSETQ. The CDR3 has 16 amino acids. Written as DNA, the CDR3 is TGCGCCAGCAGCTTCCCCGGAGATTCTGGGGCCAACGTCCTGACTTTC. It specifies CASSFPGDSGANVLTF.

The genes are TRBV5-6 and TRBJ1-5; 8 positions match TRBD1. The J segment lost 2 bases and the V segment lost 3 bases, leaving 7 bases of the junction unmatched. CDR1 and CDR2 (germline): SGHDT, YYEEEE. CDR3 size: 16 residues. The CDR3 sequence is CASSYGQGAGNQPQHF. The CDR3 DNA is TGTGCCAGCAGCTACGGACAGGGAGCCGGCAATCAGCCCCAGCATTTT.

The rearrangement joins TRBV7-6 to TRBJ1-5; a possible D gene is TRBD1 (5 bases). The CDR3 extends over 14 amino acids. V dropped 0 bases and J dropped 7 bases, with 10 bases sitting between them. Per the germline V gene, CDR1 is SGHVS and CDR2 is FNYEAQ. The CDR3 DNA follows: TGTGCCAGCAGCTTAGCAGGGGCCCACCAGCCCCAGCATTTT. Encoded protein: CASSLAGAHQPQHF.

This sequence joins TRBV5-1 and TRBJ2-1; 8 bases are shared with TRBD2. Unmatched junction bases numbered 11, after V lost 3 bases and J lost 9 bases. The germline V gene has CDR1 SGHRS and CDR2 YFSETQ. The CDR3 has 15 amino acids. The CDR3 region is CASSYIPRAGGEQFF. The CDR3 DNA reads TGCGCCAGCAGCTACATCCCCCGGGCGGGGGGTGAGCAGTTCTTC. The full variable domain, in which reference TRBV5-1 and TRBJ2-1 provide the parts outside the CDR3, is KAGVTQTPRYLIKTRGQQVTLSCSPISGHRSVSWYQQTPGQGLQFLFEYFSETQRNKGNFPGRFSGRQFSNSRSEMNVSTLELGDSALYLCASSYIPRAGGEQFFGPGTRLTVL.

CDR3 DNA sequence: TGTGCCAGCAGTCCCCCGGGACAGGGCGGTGGGGCTTATGGCTACACCTTC. Protein sequence: CASSPPGQGGGAYGYTF. The chain recombines TRBV27 with TRBJ1-2, with TRBD1 matching 9 bases. The CDR3 is made up of 17 amino acids. CDR1 and CDR2 (germline): MNHEY, SMNVEV (reference sequence). Trimming at V came to 5 bases and at J to 5 bases, leaving 15 bases not matched to a gene.

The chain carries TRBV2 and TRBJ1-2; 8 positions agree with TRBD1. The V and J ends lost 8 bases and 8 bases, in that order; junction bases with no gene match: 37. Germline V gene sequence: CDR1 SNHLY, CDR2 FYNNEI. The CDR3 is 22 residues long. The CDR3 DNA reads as TGTGCCAGCTTATCAAACAACCATGGCTTTTGGCAGGGGGCTTCTGGGTTGTGGGGCTACACCTTC. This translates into CASLSNNHGFWQGASGLWGYTF.

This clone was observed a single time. The CDR3 DNA is TGCGCCAGCGATAAGCCGATTCCCTACGAGCAGTACTTC. Its translation is CASDKPIPYEQYF. This sequence joins TRBV10-1 and TRBJ2-7; D is uncertain. The germline CDR1 and CDR2 sequences are WNHNN and SYGVQD (reference sequence). The CDR3 has 13 residues. V was clipped by 8 bases and J by 2 bases, with 13 bases between them.

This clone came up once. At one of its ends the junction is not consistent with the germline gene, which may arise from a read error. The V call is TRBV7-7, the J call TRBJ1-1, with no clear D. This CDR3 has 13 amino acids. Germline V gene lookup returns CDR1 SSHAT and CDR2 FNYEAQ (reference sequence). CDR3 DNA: TGTGCTAGCAGCTTCGGGGAGAACACTGAAGCTTTCTTT. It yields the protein CASSFGENTEAFF. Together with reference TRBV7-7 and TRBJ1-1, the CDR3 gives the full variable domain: GAGVSQSPRYKVTKRGQDVTLRCDPISSHATLYWYQQALGQGPEFLTYFNYEAQPDKSGLPSDRFSAERPEGSISTLTIQRTEQRDSAMYRCASSFGENTEAFFGQGTRLTVV.

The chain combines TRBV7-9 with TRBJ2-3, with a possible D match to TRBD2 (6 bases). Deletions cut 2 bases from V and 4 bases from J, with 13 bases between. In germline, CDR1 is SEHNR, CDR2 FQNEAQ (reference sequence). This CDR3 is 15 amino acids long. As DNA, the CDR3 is TGTGCCAGCAGCTTAAATGGGGAGGTCGCAGATACGCAGTATTTT. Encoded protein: CASSLNGEVADTQYF.

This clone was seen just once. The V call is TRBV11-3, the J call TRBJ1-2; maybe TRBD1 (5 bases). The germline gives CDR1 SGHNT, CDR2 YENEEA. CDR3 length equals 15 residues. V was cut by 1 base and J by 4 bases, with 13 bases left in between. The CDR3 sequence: CASSLGLGVLYGYTF. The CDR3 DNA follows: TGTGCCAGCAGCTTAGGGTTAGGGGTCCTCTATGGCTACACCTTC.

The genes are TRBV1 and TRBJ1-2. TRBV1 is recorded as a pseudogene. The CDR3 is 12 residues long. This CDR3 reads CTSSQRGYGYTF. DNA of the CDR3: TGCACCAGCAGCCAACGGGGCTATGGCTACACCTTC.

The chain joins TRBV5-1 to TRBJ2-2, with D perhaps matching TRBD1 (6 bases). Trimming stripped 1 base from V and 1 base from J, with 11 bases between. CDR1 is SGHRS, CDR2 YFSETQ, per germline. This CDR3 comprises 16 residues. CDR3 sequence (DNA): TGCGCCAGCAGCTTGCAGGGGACGAGGAACACCGGGGAGCTGTTTTTT. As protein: CASSLQGTRNTGELFF.

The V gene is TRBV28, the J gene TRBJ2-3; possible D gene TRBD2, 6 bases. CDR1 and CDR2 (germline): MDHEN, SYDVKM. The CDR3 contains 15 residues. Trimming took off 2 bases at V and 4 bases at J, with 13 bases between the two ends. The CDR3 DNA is TGTGCCAGCAGTTTACCCCGGGACTCGGCAGATACGCAGTATTTT. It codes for CASSLPRDSADTQYF.

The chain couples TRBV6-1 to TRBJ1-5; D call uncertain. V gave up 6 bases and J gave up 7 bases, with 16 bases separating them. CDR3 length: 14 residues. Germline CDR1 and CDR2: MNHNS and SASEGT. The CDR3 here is CASSPGSLNQPQHF. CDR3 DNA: TGTGCCAGCAGCCCTGGGAGCCTCAACCAGCCCCAGCATTTT.

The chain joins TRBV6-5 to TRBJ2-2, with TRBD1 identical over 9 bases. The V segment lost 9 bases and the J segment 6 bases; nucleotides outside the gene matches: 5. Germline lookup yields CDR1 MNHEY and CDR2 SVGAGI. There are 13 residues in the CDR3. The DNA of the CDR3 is TGTGCCAGTCGGACAGGGGCTCCCGGGGAGCTGTTTTTT. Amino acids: CASRTGAPGELFF.

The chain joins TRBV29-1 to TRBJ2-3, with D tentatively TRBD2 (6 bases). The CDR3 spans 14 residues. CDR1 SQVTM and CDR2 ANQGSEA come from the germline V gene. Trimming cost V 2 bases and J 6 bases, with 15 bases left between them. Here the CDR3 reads CSVEIGGVGDTQYF. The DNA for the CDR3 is TGCAGCGTTGAAATCGGCGGGGTTGGTGATACGCAGTATTTT.

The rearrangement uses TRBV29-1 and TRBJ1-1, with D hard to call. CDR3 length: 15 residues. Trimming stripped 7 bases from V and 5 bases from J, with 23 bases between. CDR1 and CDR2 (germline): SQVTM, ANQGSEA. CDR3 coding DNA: TGCAGCGCCCGAGCAACATCTAGTTTTAGTACTGAAGCTTTCTTT. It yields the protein CSARATSSFSTEAFF.

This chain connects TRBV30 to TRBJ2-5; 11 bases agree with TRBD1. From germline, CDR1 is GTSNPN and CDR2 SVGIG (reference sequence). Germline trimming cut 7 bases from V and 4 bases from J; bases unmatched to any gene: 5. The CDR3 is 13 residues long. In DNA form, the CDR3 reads TGTGCCTCGAGGGACAGGGGGTTAGAGACCCAGTACTTC. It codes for CASRDRGLETQYF. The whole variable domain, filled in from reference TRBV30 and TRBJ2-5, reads SQTIHQWPATLVQPVGSPLSLECTVEGTSNPNLYWYRQAAGRGLQLLFYSVGIGQISSEVPQNLSASRPQDRQFILSSKKLLLSDSGFYLCASRDRGLETQYFGPGTRLLVL.

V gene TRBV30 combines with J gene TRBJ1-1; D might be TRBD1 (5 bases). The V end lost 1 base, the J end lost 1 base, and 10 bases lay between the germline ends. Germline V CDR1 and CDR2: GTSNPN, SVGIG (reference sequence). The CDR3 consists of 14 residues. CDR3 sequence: CAWSAGLSNTEAFF. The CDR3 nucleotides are TGTGCCTGGAGTGCGGGACTCTCGAACACTGAAGCTTTCTTT.

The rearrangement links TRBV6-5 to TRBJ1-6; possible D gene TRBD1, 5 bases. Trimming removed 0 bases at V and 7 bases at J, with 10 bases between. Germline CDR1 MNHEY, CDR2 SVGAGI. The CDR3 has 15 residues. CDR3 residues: CASSYSGGKNSPLHF. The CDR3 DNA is TGTGCCAGCAGTTACTCGGGGGGGAAGAATTCACCCCTCCACTTT.

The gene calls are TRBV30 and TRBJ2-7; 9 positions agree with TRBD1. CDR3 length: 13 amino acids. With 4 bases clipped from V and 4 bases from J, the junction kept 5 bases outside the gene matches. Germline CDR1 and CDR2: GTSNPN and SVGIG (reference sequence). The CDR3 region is CAWKQGAKYEQYF. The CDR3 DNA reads TGTGCCTGGAAACAGGGGGCAAAATACGAGCAGTACTTC. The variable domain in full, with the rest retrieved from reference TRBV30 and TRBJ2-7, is SQTIHQWPATLVQPVGSPLSLECTVEGTSNPNLYWYRQAAGRGLQLLFYSVGIGQISSEVPQNLSASRPQDRQFILSSKKLLLSDSGFYLCAWKQGAKYEQYFGPGTRLTVT.

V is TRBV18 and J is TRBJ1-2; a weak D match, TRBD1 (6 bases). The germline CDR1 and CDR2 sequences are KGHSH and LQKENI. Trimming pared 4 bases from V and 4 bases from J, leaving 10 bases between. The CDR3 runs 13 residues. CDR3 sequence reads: CASSLPTGYGYTF. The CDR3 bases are TGTGCCAGCTCACTCCCGACAGGCTATGGCTACACCTTC.

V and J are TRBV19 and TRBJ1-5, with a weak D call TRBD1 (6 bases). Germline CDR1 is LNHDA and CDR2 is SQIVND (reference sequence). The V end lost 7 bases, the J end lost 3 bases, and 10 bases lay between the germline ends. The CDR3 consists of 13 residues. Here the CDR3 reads CASTGANNQPQHF. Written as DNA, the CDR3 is TGTGCCAGTACAGGGGCTAACAATCAGCCCCAGCATTTT.

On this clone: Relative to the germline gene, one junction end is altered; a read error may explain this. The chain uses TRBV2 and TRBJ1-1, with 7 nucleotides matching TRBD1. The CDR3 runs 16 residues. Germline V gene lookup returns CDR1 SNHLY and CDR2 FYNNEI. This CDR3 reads CASSEGAGGPYTEAFF. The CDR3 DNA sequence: TGTGCCAGCAGCGAAGGGGCAGGGGGGCCGTACACTGAAGCTTTCTTT.

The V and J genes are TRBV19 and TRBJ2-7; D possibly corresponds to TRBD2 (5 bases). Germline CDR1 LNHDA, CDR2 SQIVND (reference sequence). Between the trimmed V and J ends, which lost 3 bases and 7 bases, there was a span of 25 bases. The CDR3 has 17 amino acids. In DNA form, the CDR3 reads TGTGCCAGTAGTATTGGCCCCGACTCCCGCGGGCCCCTGGAGCAGTACTTC. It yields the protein CASSIGPDSRGPLEQYF.

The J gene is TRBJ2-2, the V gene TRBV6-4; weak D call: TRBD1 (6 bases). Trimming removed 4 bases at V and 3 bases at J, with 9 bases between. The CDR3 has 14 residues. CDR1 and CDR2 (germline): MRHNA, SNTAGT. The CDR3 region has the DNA TGTGCCAGCAGTGTCAAGGGGGACACCGGGGAGCTGTTTTTT. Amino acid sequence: CASSVKGDTGELFF.

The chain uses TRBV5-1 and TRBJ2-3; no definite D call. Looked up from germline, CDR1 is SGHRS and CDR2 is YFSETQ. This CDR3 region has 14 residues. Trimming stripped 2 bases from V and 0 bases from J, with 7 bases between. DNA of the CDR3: TGCGCCAGCAGCTTCGCACAGAGCACAGATACGCAGTATTTT. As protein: CASSFAQSTDTQYF.

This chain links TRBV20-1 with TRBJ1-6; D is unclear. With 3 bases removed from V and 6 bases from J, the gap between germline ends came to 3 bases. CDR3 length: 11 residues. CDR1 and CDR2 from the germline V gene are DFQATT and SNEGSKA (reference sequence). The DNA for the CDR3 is TGCAGTGCTAGCTCTAATTCACCCCTCCACTTT. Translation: CSASSNSPLHF.

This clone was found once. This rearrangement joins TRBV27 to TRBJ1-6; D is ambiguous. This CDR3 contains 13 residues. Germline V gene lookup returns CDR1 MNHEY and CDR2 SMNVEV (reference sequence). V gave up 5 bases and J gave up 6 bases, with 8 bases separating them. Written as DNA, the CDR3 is TGTGCCAGCAGTCTCTACAGTAATTCACCCCTCCACTTT. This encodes CASSLYSNSPLHF.

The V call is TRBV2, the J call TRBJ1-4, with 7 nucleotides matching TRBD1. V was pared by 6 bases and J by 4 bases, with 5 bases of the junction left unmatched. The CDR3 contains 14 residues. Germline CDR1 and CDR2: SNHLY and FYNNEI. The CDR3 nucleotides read TGTGCCAGCAGCCTTACAGGGGTTAATGAAAAACTGTTTTTT. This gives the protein CASSLTGVNEKLFF.

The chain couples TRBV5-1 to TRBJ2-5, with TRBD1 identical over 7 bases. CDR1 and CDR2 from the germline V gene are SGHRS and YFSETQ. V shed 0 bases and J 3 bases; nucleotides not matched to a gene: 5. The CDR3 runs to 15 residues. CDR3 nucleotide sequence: TGCGCCAGCAGCTTGGGTCACCAGGGGGAAGAGACCCAGTACTTC. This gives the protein CASSLGHQGEETQYF.